A single sample is the source of the 5 T cell receptor beta chains below, sequenced in a study of blood T cell repertoires in COVID-19. Measured with immunoSEQ multiplex PCR; TCRdb has only the in-frame clones, and not every one. The sample carries under 300,000 clones, about 68% recorded once. Sequenced input: peripheral blood. These receptors originate from a woman older than 75 with acute or convalescent COVID-19.

This chain uses TRBV9 with TRBJ1-1; TRBD1 is a possible D gene (6 bases). CDR1 is SGDLS and CDR2 is YYNGEE in the germline V gene. The CDR3 loop spans 14 amino acids. Deletions cut 4 bases from V and 1 base from J, with 11 bases between. This CDR3 reads CASSPVGQNTEAFF. The CDR3 bases are TGTGCCAGCAGCCCGGTGGGACAGAACACTGAAGCTTTCTTT.

The chain uses TRBV19 and TRBJ1-2, with 8 bases matching TRBD1. This CDR3 has 13 amino acids. V shed 10 bases, J shed 1 base, and the junction held 5 bases outside the gene matches. CDR1 and CDR2 (germline): LNHDA, SQIVND (reference sequence). CDR3: CATKDRDNYGYTF. CDR3 in DNA: TGTGCCACTAAGGACAGGGATAACTATGGCTACACCTTC.

V is TRBV9 and J is TRBJ2-3; TRBD2 agrees at 7 bases. The length of the CDR3 is 16 residues. The germline V gene has CDR1 SGDLS and CDR2 YYNGEE. The V and J ends lost 1 base and 1 base, in that order; junction bases with no gene match: 6. CDR3 loop: CASSVSAGAGTDTQYF. In DNA form, the CDR3 reads TGTGCCAGCAGCGTAAGCGCGGGAGCGGGCACAGATACGCAGTATTTT.

This chain connects TRBV5-4 to TRBJ1-4, with 10 positions matching TRBD1. The CDR3 loop spans 15 amino acids. CDR1 SGHNT and CDR2 YYREEE come from the germline V gene (reference sequence). V lost 3 bases to trimming and J lost 4 bases; unmatched junction nucleotides: 3. The CDR3 is CASSSRDRGNEKLFF. CDR3 nucleotide sequence: TGTGCCAGCAGCTCCCGGGACAGGGGTAATGAAAAACTGTTTTTT.

Only one count was recorded for this clone. The rearrangement uses TRBV3-1 (or the pseudogene TRBV3-2) and TRBJ2-1, with a possible D match to TRBD2 (6 bases). The CDR3 loop spans 17 amino acids. Between the trimmed V and J ends, which lost 2 bases and 4 bases, there was a span of 18 bases. The germline gives CDR1 LGHDT, CDR2 YNNKEL (reference sequence). The CDR3 nucleotides read TGTGCCAGCAGCCAATTTACCCTGGCTAGCGCGTACAATGAGCAGTTCTTC. It encodes CASSQFTLASAYNEQFF.